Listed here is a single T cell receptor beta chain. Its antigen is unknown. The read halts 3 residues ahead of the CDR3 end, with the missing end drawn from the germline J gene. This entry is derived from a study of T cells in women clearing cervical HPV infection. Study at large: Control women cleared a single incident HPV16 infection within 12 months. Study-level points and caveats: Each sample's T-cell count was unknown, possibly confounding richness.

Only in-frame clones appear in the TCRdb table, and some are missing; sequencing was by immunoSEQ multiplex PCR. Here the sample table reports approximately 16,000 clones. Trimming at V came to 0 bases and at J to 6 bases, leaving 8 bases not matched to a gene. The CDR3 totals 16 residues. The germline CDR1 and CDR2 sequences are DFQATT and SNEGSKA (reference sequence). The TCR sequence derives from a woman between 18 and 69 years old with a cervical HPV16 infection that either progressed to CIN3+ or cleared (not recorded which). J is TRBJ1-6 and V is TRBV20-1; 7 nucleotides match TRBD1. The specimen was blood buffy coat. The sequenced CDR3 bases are TGCAGTGCTAGAGAACTACAGGGACAGTTTAATTCACCC. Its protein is CSARELQGQFNSP. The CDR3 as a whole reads CSARELQGQFNSPLHF.